Listed below are T cell receptor beta chains from one sample, sequenced in a study of cytomegalovirus exposure and HLA in healthy donors. Profiled with immunoSEQ multiplex PCR; TCRdb holds only in-frame clones, not every one. The data contain approximately 150,000 clones, roughly 80% of them seen just once; the ten biggest clones take up about 10%. Input material: PBMCs. These receptors originate from a man younger than 35 in good health and CMV-seropositive. The CDR3 runs from the conserved cysteine through the conserved F or W. Fields, in order: clone size, J gene, D gene, V gene, CDR3 protein, CDR3 DNA. D genes are given only for firm matches. The listing skips clone size in some rows; elsewhere it reads once, few, many or a size class.

clone size: -; J gene: TRBJ2-7; D gene: -; V gene: TRBV6-6; CDR3 protein: CASTSMSSYEQYF; CDR3 DNA: TGTGCCAGTACCTCCATGAGCTCCTACGAGCAGTACTTC
clone size: few; J gene: TRBJ2-2; D gene: -; V gene: TRBV6-4; CDR3 protein: CASSERDTGELFF; CDR3 DNA: TGTGCCAGCAGTGAGCGGGACACCGGGGAGCTGTTTTTT
clone size: few; J gene: TRBJ2-1; D gene: TRBD2; V gene: TRBV18; CDR3 protein: CASSPYGREGRGNEQFF; CDR3 DNA: TGTGCCAGCTCACCGTATGGTCGGGAGGGCCGTGGGAATGAGCAGTTCTTC
clone size: -; J gene: TRBJ2-5; D gene: -; V gene: TRBV7-9; CDR3 protein: CASSIGGPETQYF; CDR3 DNA: TGTGCCAGCAGCATCGGTGGGCCAGAGACCCAGTACTTC
clone size: -; J gene: TRBJ2-7; D gene: -; V gene: TRBV15; CDR3 protein: CATSRDLTPYEQYF; CDR3 DNA: TGTGCCACCAGCAGAGATTTAACACCCTACGAGCAGTACTTC
clone size: -; J gene: TRBJ2-1; D gene: TRBD2; V gene: TRBV6-4; CDR3 protein: CASSSSGRANEQFF; CDR3 DNA: TGTGCCAGCAGTTCTAGCGGGAGGGCGAATGAGCAGTTCTTC
clone size: -; J gene: TRBJ1-4; D gene: -; V gene: TRBV19; CDR3 protein: CASSISGFYEKLFF; CDR3 DNA: TGTGCCAGTAGTATTTCAGGTTTTTACGAAAAACTGTTTTTT
clone size: -; J gene: TRBJ2-1; D gene: -; V gene: TRBV7-3; CDR3 protein: CASSLNAAGPYNEQFF; CDR3 DNA: TGTGCCAGCAGCTTAAACGCTGCGGGACCCTACAATGAGCAGTTCTTC
clone size: -; J gene: TRBJ2-5; D gene: -; V gene: TRBV29-1; CDR3 protein: CSALSDQETQYF; CDR3 DNA: TGCAGTGCCCTTTCAGACCAAGAGACCCAGTACTTC
clone size: -; J gene: TRBJ2-7; D gene: -; V gene: TRBV6-5; CDR3 protein: CASSYSRGGSFHEQYF; CDR3 DNA: TGTGCCAGCAGTTACTCAAGGGGAGGAAGCTTCCACGAGCAGTACTTC
clone size: once; J gene: TRBJ2-1; D gene: TRBD2; V gene: TRBV18; CDR3 protein: CASSGTMNEQFF; CDR3 DNA: TGTGCCAGCTCAGGGACTATGAATGAGCAGTTCTTC
clone size: -; J gene: TRBJ1-1; D gene: TRBD1; V gene: TRBV25-1; CDR3 protein: CASGGQGRNTEAFF; CDR3 DNA: TGTGCCAGCGGGGGACAGGGGCGAAACACTGAAGCTTTCTTT
clone size: -; J gene: TRBJ1-2; D gene: -; V gene: TRBV7-2; CDR3 protein: CASSFAGLFGYTF; CDR3 DNA: TGTGCCAGCAGCTTTGCAGGGTTGTTTGGCTACACCTTC
clone size: few; J gene: TRBJ2-1; D gene: TRBD2; V gene: TRBV5-4; CDR3 protein: CASSSISGRDNEQFF; CDR3 DNA: TGTGCCAGCAGCTCGATTAGCGGGAGGGACAATGAGCAGTTCTTC
clone size: -; J gene: TRBJ1-5; D gene: -; V gene: TRBV6-1; CDR3 protein: CASSEAPGFNQPQHF; CDR3 DNA: TGTGCCAGCAGTGAAGCGCCGGGTTTCAATCAGCCCCAGCATTTT
clone size: -; J gene: TRBJ2-7; D gene: -; V gene: TRBV10-1; CDR3 protein: CASAEASNIREQYF; CDR3 DNA: TGCGCCAGCGCCGAGGCTAGCAATATCCGCGAGCAGTACTTC
clone size: -; J gene: TRBJ2-1; D gene: -; V gene: TRBV7-8; CDR3 protein: CASSLGLPNEQFF; CDR3 DNA: TGTGCCAGCAGCTTAGGGCTCCCCAATGAGCAGTTCTTC
clone size: -; J gene: TRBJ1-3; D gene: -; V gene: TRBV30; CDR3 protein: CAWSAGGALNTIYF; CDR3 DNA: TGTGCCTGGAGTGCCGGTGGTGCGCTGAACACCATATATTTT
clone size: -; J gene: TRBJ1-1; D gene: TRBD1; V gene: TRBV4-1; CDR3 protein: CASSLPGTGNTEAFF; CDR3 DNA: TGCGCCAGCAGCCTACCCGGGACAGGAAACACTGAAGCTTTCTTT
clone size: -; J gene: TRBJ2-1; D gene: TRBD2; V gene: TRBV13; CDR3 protein: CASSTSTGGLAGGEQFF; CDR3 DNA: TGTGCCAGCAGTACCTCGACAGGGGGACTAGCGGGAGGTGAGCAGTTCTTC
clone size: -; J gene: TRBJ2-5; D gene: -; V gene: TRBV7-9; CDR3 protein: CASSFAGETQYF; CDR3 DNA: TGTGCCAGCAGCTTTGCCGGAGAGACCCAGTACTTC
clone size: -; J gene: TRBJ2-5; D gene: TRBD2; V gene: TRBV5-6; CDR3 protein: CASRIAGGPGETQYF; CDR3 DNA: TGTGCCAGCAGGATAGCGGGAGGGCCTGGGGAGACCCAGTACTTC
clone size: -; J gene: TRBJ2-6; D gene: -; V gene: TRBV5-1; CDR3 protein: CASSGTGTSGANVLTF; CDR3 DNA: TGCGCCAGCAGCGGCACAGGGACCTCTGGGGCCAACGTCCTGACTTTC
clone size: -; J gene: TRBJ2-2; D gene: -; V gene: TRBV7-2; CDR3 protein: CASSPARAGELFF; CDR3 DNA: TGTGCCAGCAGTCCCGCTAGAGCCGGGGAGCTGTTCTTT
clone size: -; J gene: TRBJ2-3; D gene: TRBD1; V gene: TRBV19; CDR3 protein: CASRDSLYTDTQYF; CDR3 DNA: TGTGCCAGTCGGGACAGCCTATACACAGATACGCAGTATTTT
clone size: -; J gene: TRBJ2-1; D gene: -; V gene: TRBV5-1; CDR3 protein: CASTSEAITYNEQFF; CDR3 DNA: TGCGCCAGCACCTCGGAGGCGATAACCTACAATGAGCAGTTCTTC
clone size: few; J gene: TRBJ2-7; D gene: -; V gene: TRBV7-9; CDR3 protein: CASSSERDEQYF; CDR3 DNA: TGTGCCAGCAGCTCCGAGAGGGACGAGCAGTACTTC
clone size: once; J gene: TRBJ2-7; D gene: TRBD2; V gene: TRBV29-1; CDR3 protein: CSVEGLAGVYEQYF; CDR3 DNA: TGCAGCGTGGAAGGACTAGCGGGAGTTTACGAGCAGTACTTC
clone size: -; J gene: TRBJ2-1; D gene: -; V gene: TRBV9; CDR3 protein: CASSVVGEGYNEQFF; CDR3 DNA: TGTGCCAGCAGCGTAGTCGGCGAGGGATACAATGAGCAGTTCTTC
clone size: -; J gene: TRBJ2-7; D gene: TRBD2; V gene: TRBV4-1; CDR3 protein: CASSQDWASGKSSYEQYF; CDR3 DNA: TGCGCCAGCAGCCAAGATTGGGCTAGCGGGAAAAGCTCCTACGAGCAGTACTTC
clone size: -; J gene: TRBJ2-3; D gene: -; V gene: TRBV29-1; CDR3 protein: CSALSGGTQYF; CDR3 DNA: TGCAGCGCTCTTAGCGGTGGAACGCAGTATTTT
clone size: -; J gene: TRBJ2-5; D gene: -; V gene: TRBV7-3; CDR3 protein: CASSPSDLSGETQYF; CDR3 DNA: TGTGCCAGCAGCCCAAGCGACCTTTCGGGAGAGACCCAGTACTTC
clone size: -; J gene: TRBJ2-1; D gene: -; V gene: TRBV15; CDR3 protein: CATSSPGRNEQFF; CDR3 DNA: TGTGCCACCAGCAGCCCCGGGAGAAATGAGCAGTTCTTC
clone size: -; J gene: TRBJ2-5; D gene: -; V gene: TRBV12-2; CDR3 protein: CASRERLAGVEGTQYF; CDR3 DNA: TGTGCAAGTCGCGAAAGACTAGCGGGAGTGGAGGGGACCCAGTACTTC
clone size: few; J gene: TRBJ1-1; D gene: TRBD1; V gene: TRBV5-1; CDR3 protein: CASSWGQGGTEAFF; CDR3 DNA: TGCGCCAGCAGCTGGGGACAGGGCGGCACTGAAGCTTTCTTT
clone size: -; J gene: TRBJ2-1; D gene: TRBD2; V gene: TRBV29-1; CDR3 protein: CSVVPQGGPYNEQFF; CDR3 DNA: TGCAGCGTTGTTCCCCAGGGAGGGCCCTACAATGAGCAGTTCTTC
clone size: few; J gene: TRBJ1-2; D gene: -; V gene: TRBV9; CDR3 protein: CASMRQSYGYTF; CDR3 DNA: TGTGCCAGCATGAGGCAGTCCTATGGCTACACCTTC
clone size: -; J gene: TRBJ1-4; D gene: -; V gene: TRBV5-6; CDR3 protein: CASTDIIGEKLFF; CDR3 DNA: TGTGCCAGCACTGACATCATCGGCGAAAAACTGTTTTTT
clone size: -; J gene: TRBJ2-2; D gene: -; V gene: TRBV2; CDR3 protein: CASSGSAGELFF; CDR3 DNA: TGTGCCAGCAGTGGGTCAGCCGGGGAGCTGTTTTTT
clone size: few; J gene: TRBJ2-7; D gene: TRBD2; V gene: TRBV29-1; CDR3 protein: CSVSSGNSYEQYF; CDR3 DNA: TGCAGCGTTTCTAGCGGAAACTCCTACGAGCAGTACTTC
clone size: -; J gene: TRBJ2-1; D gene: TRBD2; V gene: TRBV27; CDR3 protein: CASRASGDNEQFF; CDR3 DNA: TGTGCCAGCCGGGCTAGCGGCGACAATGAGCAGTTCTTC
clone size: once; J gene: TRBJ1-5; D gene: -; V gene: TRBV19; CDR3 protein: CASSSSAGLFNQPQHF; CDR3 DNA: TGTGCCAGTAGTAGCAGTGCGGGGTTATTCAATCAGCCCCAGCATTTT
clone size: -; J gene: TRBJ2-1; D gene: TRBD2; V gene: TRBV10-3; CDR3 protein: CAISPLLAGVDNEQFF; CDR3 DNA: TGTGCCATCAGCCCCCTCCTAGCGGGAGTAGACAATGAGCAGTTCTTC